The clone carrying this TCR beta chain was counted between two and nine times. Its antigen is not identified. This sample stems from a study of T cell repertoires in cytomegalovirus infection. Study-wide results and caveats: Summed frequency of shared TCR beta families picked out CMV carriers who also had the relevant HLA.

TCRdb used MiXCR to reprocess the reads, holding one entry per CDR3 protein. The data show about 20,000 distinct CDR3 sequences, about 42% seen once. The CDR3 runs to 15 residues. The germline CDR1 and CDR2 sequences are SGHRS and YFSETQ. V was shortened by 2 bases and J by 2 bases, with 14 bases between the two germline ends. The clonotype originates from a human donor in good health (CMV status not recorded). Some clones in this sample may be carry-over from other donors' samples. The rearrangement joins TRBV5-1 to TRBJ2-7; TRBD2 might be the D (6 bases). Specimen: CD8+ T cells from cultured PBMCs, collected from culture after CMV antigen stimulation. The CDR3 loop reads CASSFFGGTPYEQYF. DNA of the CDR3: TGCGCCAGCAGCTTCTTCGGGGGAACCCCCTACGAGCAGTACTTC.